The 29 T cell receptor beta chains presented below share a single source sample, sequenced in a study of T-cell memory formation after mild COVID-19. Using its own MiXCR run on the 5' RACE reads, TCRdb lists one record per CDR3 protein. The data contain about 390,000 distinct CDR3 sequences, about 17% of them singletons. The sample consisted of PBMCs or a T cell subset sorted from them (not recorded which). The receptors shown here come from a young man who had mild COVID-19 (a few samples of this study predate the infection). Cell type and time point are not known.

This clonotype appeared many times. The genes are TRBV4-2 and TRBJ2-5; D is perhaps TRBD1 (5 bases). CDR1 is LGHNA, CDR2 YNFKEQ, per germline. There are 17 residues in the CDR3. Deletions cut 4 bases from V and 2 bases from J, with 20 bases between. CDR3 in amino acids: CASSPTVTVSSQETQYF. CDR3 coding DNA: TGTGCCAGCAGCCCGACAGTGACGGTATCGAGTCAAGAGACCCAGTACTTC.

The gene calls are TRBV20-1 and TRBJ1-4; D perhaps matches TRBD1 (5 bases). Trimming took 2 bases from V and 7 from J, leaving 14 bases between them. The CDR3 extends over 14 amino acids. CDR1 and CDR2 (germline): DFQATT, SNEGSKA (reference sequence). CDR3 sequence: CSARSRRAGEKLFF. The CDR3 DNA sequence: TGCAGTGCTAGATCACGCAGGGCGGGTGAAAAACTGTTTTTT.

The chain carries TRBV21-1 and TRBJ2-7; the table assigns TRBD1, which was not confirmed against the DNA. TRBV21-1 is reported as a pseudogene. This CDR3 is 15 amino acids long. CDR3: CASSKSNTGHYEQYV. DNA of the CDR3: TGTGCCAGCAGCAAATCGAATACAGGGCATTACGAGCAGTACGTC.

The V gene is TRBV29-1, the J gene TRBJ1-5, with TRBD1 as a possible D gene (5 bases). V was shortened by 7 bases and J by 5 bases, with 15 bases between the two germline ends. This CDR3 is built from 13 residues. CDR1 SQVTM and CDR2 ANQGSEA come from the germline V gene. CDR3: CSASTDLDQPQHF. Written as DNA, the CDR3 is TGCAGCGCCTCGACAGATTTAGATCAGCCCCAGCATTTT.

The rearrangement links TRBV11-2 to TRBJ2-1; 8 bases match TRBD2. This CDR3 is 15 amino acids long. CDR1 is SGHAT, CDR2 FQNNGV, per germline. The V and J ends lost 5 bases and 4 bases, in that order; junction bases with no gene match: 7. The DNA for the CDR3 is TGTGCCAGCAGCCCGGCCGGGACTAGGTACAATGAGCAGTTCTTC. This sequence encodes CASSPAGTRYNEQFF.

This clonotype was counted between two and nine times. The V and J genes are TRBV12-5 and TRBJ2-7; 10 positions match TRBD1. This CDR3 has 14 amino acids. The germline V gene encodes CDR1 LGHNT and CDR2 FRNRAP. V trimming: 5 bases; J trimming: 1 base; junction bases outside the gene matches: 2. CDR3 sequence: CASGKGQGSYEQYV. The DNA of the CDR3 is TGTGCTAGTGGTAAGGGACAGGGGTCCTACGAGCAGTACGTC.

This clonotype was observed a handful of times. The CDR3 nucleotides read TGTGCCAGCACCAACCCTTACGGCAACACTGAAGCTTTCTTT. It encodes CASTNPYGNTEAFF. This chain uses TRBV6-5 with TRBJ1-1, with D hard to call. This CDR3 comprises 14 residues. In germline, CDR1 is MNHEY, CDR2 SVGAGI. V was cut by 7 bases and J by 2 bases, with 14 bases left in between.

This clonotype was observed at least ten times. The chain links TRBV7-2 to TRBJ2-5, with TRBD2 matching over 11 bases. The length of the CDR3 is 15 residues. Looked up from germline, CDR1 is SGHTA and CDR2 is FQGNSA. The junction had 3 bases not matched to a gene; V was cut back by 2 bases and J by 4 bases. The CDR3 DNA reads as TGTGCCAGCAGCTTATGGCTAGCGGGGGGAGAGACCCAGTACTTC. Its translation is CASSLWLAGGETQYF.

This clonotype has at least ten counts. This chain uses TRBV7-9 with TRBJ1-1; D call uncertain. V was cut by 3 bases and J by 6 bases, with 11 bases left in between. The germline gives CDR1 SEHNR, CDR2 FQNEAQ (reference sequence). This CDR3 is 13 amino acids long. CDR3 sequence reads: CASSFPGTPEAFF. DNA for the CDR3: TGTGCCAGCAGCTTCCCCGGCACCCCTGAAGCTTTCTTT.

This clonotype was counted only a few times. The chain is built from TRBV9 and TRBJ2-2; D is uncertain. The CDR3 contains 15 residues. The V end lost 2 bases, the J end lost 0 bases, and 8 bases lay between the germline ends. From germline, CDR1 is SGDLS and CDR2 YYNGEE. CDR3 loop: CASSVKQSNTGELFF. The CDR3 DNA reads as TGTGCCAGCAGCGTGAAACAGTCGAACACCGGGGAGCTGTTTTTT.

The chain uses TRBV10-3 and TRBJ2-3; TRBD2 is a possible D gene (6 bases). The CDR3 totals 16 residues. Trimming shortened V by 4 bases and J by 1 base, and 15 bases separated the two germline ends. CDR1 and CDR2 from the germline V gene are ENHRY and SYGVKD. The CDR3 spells CAISVPRGGGTDTQYF. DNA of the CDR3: TGTGCCATCAGTGTCCCCCGCGGAGGGGGCACAGATACGCAGTATTTT.

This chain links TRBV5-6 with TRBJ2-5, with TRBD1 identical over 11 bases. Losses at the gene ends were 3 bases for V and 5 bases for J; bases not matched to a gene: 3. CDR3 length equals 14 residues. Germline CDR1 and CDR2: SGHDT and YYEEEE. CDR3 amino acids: CASSYRDRGETQYF. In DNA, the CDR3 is TGTGCCAGCAGCTACAGGGACAGGGGGGAGACCCAGTACTTC.

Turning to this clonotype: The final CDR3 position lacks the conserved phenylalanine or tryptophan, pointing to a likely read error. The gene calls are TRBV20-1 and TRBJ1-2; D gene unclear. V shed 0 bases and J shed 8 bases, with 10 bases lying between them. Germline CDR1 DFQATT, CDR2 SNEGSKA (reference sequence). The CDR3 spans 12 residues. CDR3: CSARDGPEGYTL. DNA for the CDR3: TGCAGTGCTAGAGACGGCCCCGAGGGCTACACCTTG.

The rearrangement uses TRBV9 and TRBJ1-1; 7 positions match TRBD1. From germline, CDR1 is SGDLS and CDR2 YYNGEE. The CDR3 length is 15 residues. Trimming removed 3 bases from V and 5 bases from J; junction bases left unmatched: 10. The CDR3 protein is CASSATGRGETEAFF. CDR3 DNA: TGTGCCAGCAGCGCCACGGGCAGGGGGGAAACTGAAGCTTTCTTT.

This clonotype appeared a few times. The chain's CDR3 is CASSHLESKRETQYF. The DNA of the CDR3 is TGCGCCAGCAGCCACCTAGAGTCGAAACGGGAGACCCAGTACTTC. The V and J genes are TRBV4-1 and TRBJ2-5; D gene unclear. CDR1 MGHRA and CDR2 YSYEKL come from the germline V gene. V gave up 3 bases and J gave up 5 bases, with 16 bases separating them. The CDR3 runs 15 residues.

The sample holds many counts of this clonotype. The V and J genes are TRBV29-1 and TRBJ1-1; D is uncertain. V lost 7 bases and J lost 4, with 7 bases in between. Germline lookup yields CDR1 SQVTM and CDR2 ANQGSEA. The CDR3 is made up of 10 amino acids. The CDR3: CSGASTEAFF. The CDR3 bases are TGCAGCGGGGCGAGCACTGAAGCTTTCTTT. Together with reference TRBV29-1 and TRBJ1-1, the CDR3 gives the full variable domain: SAVISQKPSRDICQRGTSLTIQCQVDSQVTMMFWYRQQPGQSLTLIATANQGSEATYESGFVIDKFPISRPNLTFSTLTVSNMSPEDSSIYLCSGASTEAFFGQGTRLTVV.

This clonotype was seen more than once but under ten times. The CDR3 DNA follows: TGTGCCAGCAGTGAAAATGACAGGGTGGACTACATGAACACTGAAGCTTTCTTT. Translating it yields CASSENDRVDYMNTEAFF. V usage is TRBV6-1 and J usage is TRBJ1-1; 7 nucleotides line up with TRBD1. Per the germline V gene, CDR1 is MNHNS and CDR2 is SASEGT. The CDR3 is made up of 18 amino acids. J lost 0 bases, V lost 2 bases, and 12 bases had no gene match.

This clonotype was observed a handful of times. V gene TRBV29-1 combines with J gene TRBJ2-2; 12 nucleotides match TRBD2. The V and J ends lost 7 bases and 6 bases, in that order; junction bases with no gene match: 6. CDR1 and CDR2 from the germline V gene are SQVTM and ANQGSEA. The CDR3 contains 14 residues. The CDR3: CSAKLAGGPGELFF. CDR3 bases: TGCAGCGCCAAACTAGCGGGGGGACCCGGGGAGCTGTTTTTT.

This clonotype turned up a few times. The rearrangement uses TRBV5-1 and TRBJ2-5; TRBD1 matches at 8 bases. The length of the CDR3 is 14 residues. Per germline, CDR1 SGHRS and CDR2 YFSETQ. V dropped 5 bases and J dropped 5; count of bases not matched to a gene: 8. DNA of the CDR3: TGCGCCAGCAGATCACAGGGGGGCAGGGAGACCCAGTACTTC. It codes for CASRSQGGRETQYF.

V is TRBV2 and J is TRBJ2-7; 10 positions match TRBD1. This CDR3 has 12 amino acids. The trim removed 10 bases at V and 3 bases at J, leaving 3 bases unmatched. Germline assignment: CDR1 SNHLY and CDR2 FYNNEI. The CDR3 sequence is CATRDRGYEQYF. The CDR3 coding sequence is TGTGCCACCCGGGACAGGGGCTACGAGCAGTACTTC.

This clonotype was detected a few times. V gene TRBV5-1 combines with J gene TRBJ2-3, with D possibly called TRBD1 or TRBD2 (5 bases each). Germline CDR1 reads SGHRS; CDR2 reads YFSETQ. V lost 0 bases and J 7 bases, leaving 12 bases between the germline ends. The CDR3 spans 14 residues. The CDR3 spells CASSLATEGNTQYF. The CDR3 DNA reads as TGCGCCAGCAGCTTGGCTACAGAGGGGAATACGCAGTATTTT.

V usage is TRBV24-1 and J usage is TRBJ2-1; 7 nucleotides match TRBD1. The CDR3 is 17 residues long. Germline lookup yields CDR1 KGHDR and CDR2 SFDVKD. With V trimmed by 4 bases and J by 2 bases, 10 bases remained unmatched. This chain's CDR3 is CATSEKTGALPYNEQFF. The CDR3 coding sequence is TGTGCCACCAGTGAAAAAACAGGGGCCTTACCCTACAATGAGCAGTTCTTC.

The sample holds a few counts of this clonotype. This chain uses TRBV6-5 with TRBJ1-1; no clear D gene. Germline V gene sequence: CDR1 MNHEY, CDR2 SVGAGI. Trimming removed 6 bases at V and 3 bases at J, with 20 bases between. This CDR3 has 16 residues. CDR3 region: CASSLTYFWEDTEAFF. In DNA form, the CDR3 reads TGTGCCAGCAGCCTGACATATTTCTGGGAAGACACTGAAGCTTTCTTT.

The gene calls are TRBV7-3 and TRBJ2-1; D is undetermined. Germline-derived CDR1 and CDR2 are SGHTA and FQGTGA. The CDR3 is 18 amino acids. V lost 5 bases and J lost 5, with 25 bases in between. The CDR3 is CASSHPEISGGGHNEQFF. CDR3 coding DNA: TGTGCCAGCAGCCACCCTGAAATCTCGGGTGGTGGGCACAATGAGCAGTTCTTC.

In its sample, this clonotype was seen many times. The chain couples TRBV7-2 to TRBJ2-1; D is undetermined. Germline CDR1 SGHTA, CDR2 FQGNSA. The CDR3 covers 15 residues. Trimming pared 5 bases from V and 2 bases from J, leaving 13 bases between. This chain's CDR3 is CASSTDWHPYNEQFF. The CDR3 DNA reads TGTGCCAGCAGCACCGACTGGCACCCCTACAATGAGCAGTTCTTC.

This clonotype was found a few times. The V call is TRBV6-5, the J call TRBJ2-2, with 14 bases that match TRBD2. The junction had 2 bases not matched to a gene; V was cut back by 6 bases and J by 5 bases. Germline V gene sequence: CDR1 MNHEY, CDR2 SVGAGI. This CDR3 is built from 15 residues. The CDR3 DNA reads TGTGCCAGCAGCCGGACTAGCGGGGGGACCGGGGAGCTGTTTTTT. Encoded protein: CASSRTSGGTGELFF.

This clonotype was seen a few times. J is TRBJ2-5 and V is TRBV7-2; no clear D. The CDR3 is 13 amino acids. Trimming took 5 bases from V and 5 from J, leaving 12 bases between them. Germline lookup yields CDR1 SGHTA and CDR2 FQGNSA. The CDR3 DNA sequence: TGTGCCAGCAGCCAACAGTTTAGGGAGACCCAGTACTTC. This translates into CASSQQFRETQYF.

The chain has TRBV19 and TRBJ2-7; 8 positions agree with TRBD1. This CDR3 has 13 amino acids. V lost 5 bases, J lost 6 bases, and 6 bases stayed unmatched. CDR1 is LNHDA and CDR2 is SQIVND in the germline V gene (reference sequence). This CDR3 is CASSADRGGEQYF. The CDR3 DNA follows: TGTGCCAGTAGTGCCGACAGGGGCGGCGAGCAGTACTTC. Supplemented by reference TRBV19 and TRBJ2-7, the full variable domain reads DGGITQSPKYLFRKEGQNVTLSCEQNLNHDAMYWYRQDPGQGLRLIYYSQIVNDFQKGDIAEGYSVSREKKESFPLTVTSAQKNPTAFYLCASSADRGGEQYFGPGTRLTVT.

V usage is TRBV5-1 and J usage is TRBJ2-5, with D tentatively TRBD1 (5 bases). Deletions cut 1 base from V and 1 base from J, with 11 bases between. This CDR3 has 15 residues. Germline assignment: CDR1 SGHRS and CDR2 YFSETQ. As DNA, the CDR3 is TGCGCCAGCAGCTTGATGGGGCGCGTCCAAGAGACCCAGTACTTC. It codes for CASSLMGRVQETQYF.